These 14 T cell receptor beta chains came from one sample sequenced in a study of T cell responses to AZD1222 COVID-19 vaccine (dated by TCRdb to about 2021). The time point label of this sample denotes: baseline before first vaccination. The treatment or condition label for this specimen denotes: meningococcal conjugate vaccine given as trial control. Library generation was performed with the immunoSEQ multiplex PCR assay. The table was pulled from immuneACCESS by TCRdb, which kept in-frame rearrangements only. Such tables lose some clones; where checked, under half of the loss comes from unresolved V genes, and the rest has no known cause. This sample has 140,000 to 150,000 clones in its table, and 80% to 85% of those were observed once. The ten biggest clones cover 4.1% of the sample. Here the sequenced sample was peripheral blood, taken on day 0 of MenACWY control vaccination. All receptors derive from an adult in good health.

The chain links TRBV24-1 to TRBJ2-4; D unclear. Trimming removed 6 bases from V and 3 bases from J, with 11 bases in between. This CDR3 has 14 amino acids. The germline CDR1 and CDR2 sequences are KGHDR and SFDVKD. Written as DNA, the CDR3 is TGTGCCACCAGTAGAAGGCCTGTCAAAAACATTCAGTACTTC. The encoded protein is CATSRRPVKNIQYF.

The CDR3 nucleotides read TGTGCCAGCAGACCTACAGGGGGAGCTGGAAACACCATATATTTT. Its translation is CASRPTGGAGNTIYF. This chain links TRBV6-5 with TRBJ1-3, with TRBD1 identical over 8 bases. V was pared by 6 bases and J by 2 bases, with 6 bases of the junction left unmatched. CDR3 length: 15 amino acids. The germline CDR1 and CDR2 sequences are MNHEY and SVGAGI.

This chain joins TRBV7-9 and TRBJ2-7; 10 positions agree with TRBD1. V lost 4 bases to trimming and J lost 6 bases; unmatched junction nucleotides: 6. Germline CDR1 and CDR2: SEHNR and FQNEAQ (reference sequence). The CDR3 covers 14 residues. For the CDR3, the DNA is TGTGCCAGCAGCTCGCAGGGGACAGGGGTCGAGCAGTACGTC. It encodes CASSSQGTGVEQYV.

The CDR3 sequence: CASSQGASNEKLFF. CDR3 nucleotide sequence: TGCGCCAGCAGCCAGGGGGCCTCTAATGAAAAACTGTTTTTT. The chain employs TRBV5-1 and TRBJ1-4, with 8 bases matching TRBD1. Germline-derived CDR1 and CDR2 are SGHRS and YFSETQ. This CDR3 comprises 14 residues. J gave up 3 bases and V 4 bases, and 2 bases lay outside the gene matches.

This chain connects TRBV5-4 to TRBJ2-4; D is undetermined. Germline V gene data show CDR1 as SGHNT and CDR2 as YYREEE (reference sequence). V dropped 2 bases and J dropped 9 bases, with 12 bases sitting between them. This CDR3 has 13 residues. CDR3 coding DNA: TGTGCCAGCAGCTTACCCCAAGGCGGCATTCAGTACTTC. Its protein product is CASSLPQGGIQYF.

V and J are TRBV19 and TRBJ1-6; possible D gene TRBD1, 5 bases. CDR3 size: 18 residues. Germline loops: CDR1 LNHDA, CDR2 SQIVND (reference sequence). Trimming took 4 bases from V and 0 from J, leaving 16 bases between them. The DNA for the CDR3 is TGTGCCAGTAGTACCCCGACAGCCCGGGGCTCCTATAATTCACCCCTCCACTTT. It is translated as CASSTPTARGSYNSPLHF.

The chain employs TRBV19 and TRBJ1-6; 8 nucleotides align to TRBD1. Looked up from germline, CDR1 is LNHDA and CDR2 is SQIVND (reference sequence). With 1 base clipped from V and 7 bases from J, the junction kept 0 bases outside the gene matches. This CDR3 spans 14 amino acids. CDR3 sequence: CASSIGTGNSPLHF. CDR3 sequence (DNA): TGTGCCAGTAGTATAGGGACAGGGAATTCACCCCTCCACTTT.

This rearrangement joins TRBV3-1 (or the pseudogene TRBV3-2) to TRBJ2-3, with D possibly being TRBD1 or TRBD2 (5 bases each). This CDR3 has 16 amino acids. Germline values: CDR1 LGHDT, CDR2 YNNKEL (reference sequence). V lost 5 bases and J 5 bases, leaving 20 bases between the germline ends. The CDR3 bases are TGTGCCAGCAGCGCCTCTCACAGGACTCAGGGAGATACGCAGTATTTT. It encodes CASSASHRTQGDTQYF.

The chain couples TRBV7-9 to TRBJ2-1; a weak D match, TRBD2 (6 bases). The CDR3 loop spans 14 amino acids. V lost 5 bases and J 6 bases, leaving 14 bases between the germline ends. The germline CDR1 and CDR2 sequences are SEHNR and FQNEAQ (reference sequence). For the CDR3, the DNA is TGTGCCAGCAGCCCCCTGAGGGGAGGCAATGAGCAGTTCTTC. Translated, it gives CASSPLRGGNEQFF.

The chain combines TRBV10-3 with TRBJ2-3; 7 bases are shared with TRBD1. The CDR3 totals 15 residues. The V gene's germline CDR1 is ENHRY and CDR2 SYGVKD. V lost 3 bases, J lost 2 bases, and 5 bases stayed unmatched. The CDR3 sequence is CAISDRQGSTDTQYF. The CDR3 DNA reads TGTGCCATCAGTGATCGACAGGGCTCCACAGATACGCAGTATTTT.

The chain carries TRBV3-1 (or the pseudogene TRBV3-2) and TRBJ1-1, with a weak D call TRBD1 (6 bases). V was cut by 4 bases and J by 1 base, with 10 bases left in between. Germline CDR1 and CDR2: LGHDT and YNNKEL (reference sequence). The CDR3 loop spans 14 amino acids. The CDR3 here is CASSLRQENTEAFF. CDR3 bases: TGTGCCAGCAGCCTTCGACAGGAGAACACTGAAGCTTTCTTT.

This chain joins TRBV4-2 and TRBJ2-6, with TRBD1 matching 7 bases. The CDR3 is 17 amino acids. Losses at the gene ends were 0 bases for V and 2 bases for J; bases not matched to a gene: 4. Germline V lookup: CDR1 LGHNA, CDR2 YNFKEQ. In DNA, the CDR3 is TGTGCCAGCAGCCAAGACCCCGGGACAGCTGGGGCCAACGTCCTGACTTTC. It codes for CASSQDPGTAGANVLTF.

The rearrangement uses TRBV10-2 and TRBJ2-1; D gene uncertain. Between the trimmed V and J ends, which lost 5 bases and 9 bases, there was a span of 8 bases. The CDR3 sequence is 11 residues long. Germline V lookup: CDR1 WSHSY, CDR2 SAAADI. The CDR3, as DNA: TGCGCCAGCAGTCTCCTTAGTGAGCAGTTCTTC. Encoded protein: CASSLLSEQFF.

J is TRBJ1-1 and V is TRBV7-9; D is unclear. Germline V CDR1 and CDR2: SEHNR, FQNEAQ (reference sequence). The CDR3 extends over 12 amino acids. Trimming removed 1 base from V and 8 bases from J, with 8 bases in between. The CDR3 DNA reads as TGTGCCAGCAGCTTAGAAGTAGGAGAAGCTTTCTTT. It yields the protein CASSLEVGEAFF.